This TCR beta chain was captured by sequencing in a study of tumor-infiltrating lymphocytes in glioblastoma multiforme. Unmatched junction bases numbered 14, after V lost 7 bases and J lost 5 bases. The CDR3 runs to 16 residues. TCR beta libraries were built from RNA through three nested multiplex PCR rounds using modified ARM-PCR. TCRdb passed the multiplex PCR reads through MiXCR, listing each CDR3 protein once. The sample records some 15,000 distinct CDR3 sequences, over 65% being singletons. On this clonotype itself: The antigen remains undetermined.

Findings and caveats of the study: Detected clone frequencies may not reflect cell counts, being RNA-based.

This sequence originates from a male donor with glioblastoma. Sequencing input: brain tumor tissue. The chain uses TRBV12-3 or TRBV12-4 and TRBJ2-7; 10 nucleotides line up with TRBD2. Here the CDR3 DNA reads TGTGCCAGCAATACGGATTGGGCTAGCGGGAGAAACGAGCAGTACTTC. This gives the protein CASNTDWASGRNEQYF.